Listed below are T cell receptor beta chains from one sample, sequenced in a study of blood T cells in healthy people across ages. TCRdb independently ran MiXCR on the 5' RACE reads; one entry per CDR3 protein. The data show 700,000 to 900,000 distinct CDR3 sequences, around 24% seen once. This sample was also put to use in a study of T cells of mothers and their children.

Sequencing was done on a sample of blood. The receptors stem from a boy between 5 and 17 years old in good health. CDR3s include the opening cysteine and the closing phenylalanine or tryptophan. D genes are given only for firm matches. Clone size, where shown, is once, few, many, or a class for clones that have expanded.

clone_size	j_call	v_call	d_call	cdr3_aa	cdr3_nt
few	TRBJ1-4	TRBV7-6	-	CASSPHGGNEKLFF	TGTGCCAGCAGCCCCCACGGGGGGAATGAAAAACTGTTTTTT
-	TRBJ2-5	TRBV6-6	TRBD1	CASSNPDRAYETQYF	TGTGCCAGCAGTAACCCCGACAGGGCCTACGAGACCCAGTACTTC
many	TRBJ2-3	TRBV5-1	-	CASSFGDTQYF	TGCGCCAGCAGCTTCGGAGATACGCAGTATTTT
few	TRBJ2-7	TRBV5-1	-	CASSLGDGYYEQYF	TGCGCCAGCAGCTTGGGGGACGGATACTACGAGCAGTACTTC
-	TRBJ2-5	TRBV7-2	-	CASSFGHGGETQYF	TGTGCCAGCAGCTTCGGACACGGAGGAGAGACCCAGTACTTC
once	TRBJ2-5	TRBV9	-	CASSVVGGNGQTQYF	TGTGCCAGCAGCGTAGTAGGGGGGAACGGGCAGACCCAGTACTTC
-	TRBJ2-1	TRBV15	-	CATTKGQFNNEQFF	TGTGCCACCACCAAAGGACAGTTTAACAATGAGCAGTTCTTC
few	TRBJ2-7	TRBV9	-	CASSVAPGTGSYEQYF	TGTGCCAGCAGCGTAGCCCCCGGGACGGGTTCCTACGAGCAGTACTTC
-	TRBJ2-3	TRBV5-1	TRBD2	CASSEKPNSGNTDTQYF	TGCGCCAGCAGCGAAAAACCAAATAGCGGGAACACAGATACGCAGTATTTT
many	TRBJ2-1	TRBV20-1	-	CSAMGSPRNEQFF	TGCAGTGCCATGGGAAGCCCACGGAATGAGCAGTTCTTC
few	TRBJ1-1	TRBV20-1	-	CSARASFAEYSTEAFF	TGCAGTGCTAGAGCGTCCTTTGCTGAGTATAGCACTGAAGCTTTCTTT
-	TRBJ1-2	TRBV30	-	CAWSVTSYGYTF	TGTGCCTGGAGTGTAACTAGCTATGGCTACACCTTC
few	TRBJ1-1	TRBV7-9	-	CASSLSSGTEAFF	TGTGCCAGCAGCTTATCGTCGGGGACTGAAGCTTTCTTT
-	TRBJ2-5	TRBV7-9	TRBD1	CASSSPDRVSVDRKETQYF	TGTGCCAGCAGCTCACCCGACAGGGTGTCTGTGGATCGAAAAGAGACCCAGTACTTC
-	TRBJ1-2	TRBV3-1	TRBD1	CASSHRQGTPLYGYTF	TGTGCCAGCAGCCACCGACAGGGGACTCCACTCTATGGCTACACCTTC
-	TRBJ2-7	TRBV5-1	TRBD1	CASSYGQGREQYF	TGCGCCAGCAGCTACGGACAGGGACGCGAGCAGTACTTC
-	TRBJ1-3	TRBV25-1	-	CASSGRGAGQISGNTIYF	TGTGCCAGCAGTGGACGGGGGGCAGGTCAAATCTCTGGAAACACCATATATTTT
-	TRBJ2-1	TRBV7-9	TRBD1	CASSFSTGASYNEQFF	TGTGCCAGCAGCTTCTCGACAGGGGCCTCCTACAATGAGCAGTTCTTC
-	TRBJ2-1	TRBV6-5	TRBD1	CASSYTTGGRPHNEQFF	TGTGCCAGCAGTTACACCACAGGGGGCCGGCCCCACAATGAGCAGTTCTTC
many	TRBJ2-5	TRBV7-9	-	CASSGNYEQYF	TGTGCCAGCAGCGGTAACTATGAGCAGTACTTC
-	TRBJ1-1	TRBV3-1	-	CASRSRARTEAFF	TGTGCCAGCAGGTCCAGGGCCAGGACTGAAGCTTTCTTT
once	TRBJ2-2	TRBV12-3/TRBV12-4	TRBD2	CASGEGGGELFF	TGTGCCAGCGGGGAGGGAGGCGGGGAGCTGTTTTTT
few	TRBJ1-1	TRBV4-1	TRBD1	CASAGQGDTEAFF	TGCGCCAGCGCGGGACAGGGAGACACTGAAGCTTTCTTT
few	TRBJ1-2	TRBV7-9	-	CASSPQAGSGPGRRYTF	TGTGCCAGCAGCCCCCAGGCGGGGTCAGGCCCTGGGAGACGCTACACCTTC
-	TRBJ2-7	TRBV20-1	TRBD2	CSATAGLLFEQYF	TGCAGTGCAACAGCGGGGCTGCTTTTCGAGCAGTACTTC
few	TRBJ2-1	TRBV5-5	-	CASSLAEQFF	TGTGCCAGCAGCTTGGCTGAGCAGTTCTTC
-	TRBJ2-5	TRBV27	-	CASLTQYF	TGTGCCAGTCTGACCCAGTACTTC
-	TRBJ1-1	TRBV18	TRBD1	CASSPQGAIEAFF	TGTGCCAGCTCGCCACAGGGGGCAATTGAAGCTTTCTTT
-	TRBJ2-7	TRBV6-5	-	CASSRPLREQYF	TGTGCCAGCAGTAGACCCCTTCGCGAGCAGTACTTC
many	TRBJ2-5	TRBV5-1	-	CASSLESGVGETQYF	TGCGCCAGCAGCTTGGAATCGGGAGTAGGGGAGACCCAGTACTTC
-	TRBJ1-2	TRBV10-3	-	CAISEGINGYTF	TGTGCCATCAGTGAGGGAATCAATGGCTACACCTTC
-	TRBJ2-1	TRBV12-5	-	CASDGRNPGNEQFF	TGTGCTAGTGACGGACGGAATCCCGGCAATGAGCAGTTCTTC
many	TRBJ2-5	TRBV18	-	CASSSAGGETQYF	TGTGCCAGCTCATCGGCGGGTGGGGAGACCCAGTACTTC
-	TRBJ2-7	TRBV2	-	CASSVGDYYEQYF	TGTGCCAGCAGTGTAGGGGATTACTACGAGCAGTACTTC